Included here is one T cell receptor beta chain sequence, with context. The antigen is undetermined. This sample is drawn from a study of cytotoxic CD8 clonotypes in ibrutinib-treated CLL. Study in general: The average sample held roughly 240,000 productive templates and more than 80,000 productive rearrangements. Study outcomes and limitations: For progressing versus sustained-remission patients, sampling times were not the same. Clonality at baseline surpassed age-matched healthy donors and tracked circulating CD8+ T-cell counts. Clonality grew at ibrutinib response; at progression, it decreased back toward baseline.

TCRdb keeps only in-frame clones here, not all; method: immunoSEQ multiplex PCR. This sample carries roughly 76,000 clones, approximately 80% of them seen once, and the ten largest clones take less than 9%. Germline-derived CDR1 and CDR2 are SGHNT and YENEEA. V gave up 6 bases and J gave up 7 bases; unmatched junction bases: 6. The CDR3 sequence is 14 residues long. This TCR derives from a human donor with chronic lymphocytic leukemia. Sequences were derived from PBMCs, sampled at disease progression, from a patient treated with ibrutinib. The chain has TRBV11-3 and TRBJ2-2, with 9 positions matching TRBD1. The CDR3 loop is CASRTGGIGGELFF. The CDR3 nucleotides are TGTGCCAGCAGGACAGGGGGTATTGGCGGGGAGCTGTTTTTT.